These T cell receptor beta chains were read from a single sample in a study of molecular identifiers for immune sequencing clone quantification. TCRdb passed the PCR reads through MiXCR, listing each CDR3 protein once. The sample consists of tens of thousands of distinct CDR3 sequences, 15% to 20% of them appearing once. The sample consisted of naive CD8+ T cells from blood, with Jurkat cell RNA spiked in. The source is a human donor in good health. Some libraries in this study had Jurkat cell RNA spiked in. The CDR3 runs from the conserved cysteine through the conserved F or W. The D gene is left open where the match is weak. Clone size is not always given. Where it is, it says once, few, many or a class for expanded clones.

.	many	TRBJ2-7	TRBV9	CASSGEGGSYEQYF	TGTGCCAGCAGCGGAGAAGGGGGGAGTTACGAGCAGTACTTC
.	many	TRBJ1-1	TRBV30	CACHTSEAFF	TGTGCCTGCCATACATCAGAAGCTTTCTTT
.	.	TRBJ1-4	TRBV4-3	CASSPPSDGNEKLFF	TGCGCCAGCAGCCCACCCTCAGACGGGAATGAAAAACTGTTTTTT
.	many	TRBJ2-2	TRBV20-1	CSARLDTGTGELFF	TGCAGTGCTAGACTGGACACCGGCACCGGGGAGCTGTTTTTT
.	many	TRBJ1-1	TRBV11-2	CASSLAYGTGTEAFF	TGTGCCAGCAGCTTAGCTTACGGAACAGGGACTGAAGCTTTCTTT
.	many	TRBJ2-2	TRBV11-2	CASTPGWAKIAGELFF	TGTGCCAGCACCCCTGGCTGGGCCAAGATCGCCGGGGAGCTGTTTTTT
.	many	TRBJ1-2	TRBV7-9	CASSSGQGSNYGYTF	TGTGCCAGCAGCTCCGGGCAGGGCAGTAACTATGGCTACACCTTC
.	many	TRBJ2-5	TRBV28	CASSFHRGQDPRETQYF	TGTGCCAGCAGTTTTCACCGGGGCCAGGACCCCAGAGAGACCCAGTACTTC
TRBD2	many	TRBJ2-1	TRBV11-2	CASSLPLAGVEGNEQFF	TGTGCCAGCAGCTTACCCCTAGCGGGAGTAGAAGGGAATGAGCAGTTCTTC
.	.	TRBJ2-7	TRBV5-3	CASSSGDSSYEQYF	TGTGCCAGCAGCTCTGGGGACTCTTCCTACGAGCAGTACTTC
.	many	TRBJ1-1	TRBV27	CASSFDPTGYAEAFF	TGTGCCAGCAGTTTCGACCCCACAGGGTATGCTGAAGCTTTCTTT
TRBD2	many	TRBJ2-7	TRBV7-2	CASRLAGDYEQYF	TGTGCCAGCAGACTAGCGGGGGACTATGAGCAGTACTTC
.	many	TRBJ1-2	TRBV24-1	CATSDAGTTYGYTF	TGTGCCACCAGTGATGCCGGGACAACCTATGGCTACACCTTC
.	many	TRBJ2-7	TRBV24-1	CATSDGMGEQYF	TGTGCCACCAGTGATGGGATGGGCGAGCAGTACTTC
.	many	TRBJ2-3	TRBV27	CASSWTYTRNNTDTQYF	TGTGCCAGCAGTTGGACTTATACCCGGAACAACACAGATACGCAGTATTTT
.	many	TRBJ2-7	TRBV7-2	CASSLGGTADPYEQYF	TGTGCCAGCAGCTTAGGGGGGACTGCCGATCCCTACGAGCAGTACTTC
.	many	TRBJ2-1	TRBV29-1	CSVDVVPEVDEQFF	TGCAGCGTTGACGTGGTTCCGGAGGTGGATGAGCAGTTCTTC
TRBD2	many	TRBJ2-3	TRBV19	CASRSGRDDTQYF	TGTGCCAGTAGAAGCGGGAGGGATGATACGCAGTATTTT
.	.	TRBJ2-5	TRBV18	CASSPGFVAGEETQYF	TGTGCCAGCTCACCCGGTTTTGTGGCAGGCGAAGAGACCCAGTACTTC
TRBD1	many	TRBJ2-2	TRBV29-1	CSVEGDRVAGELFF	TGCAGCGTTGAAGGGGACAGGGTCGCCGGGGAGCTGTTTTTT
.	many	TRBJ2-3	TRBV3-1	CASSQLGGVTSTDTQYF	TGTGCCAGCAGCCAACTCGGTGGCGTCACTAGCACAGATACGCAGTATTTT
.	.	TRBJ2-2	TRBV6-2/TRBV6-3	CASRPSSDPNTGELFF	TGTGCCAGCAGGCCCTCCTCCGATCCGAACACCGGGGAGCTGTTTTTT
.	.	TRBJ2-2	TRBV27	CAISLRATLPGELFF	TGTGCCATCAGTTTGAGAGCGACGCTTCCCGGGGAGCTGTTTTTT
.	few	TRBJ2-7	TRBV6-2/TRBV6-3	CASSYAQGNEQYF	TGTGCCAGCAGTTACGCCCAGGGGAACGAGCAGTACTTC
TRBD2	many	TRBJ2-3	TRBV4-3	CASSQDGTSVRDTQYF	TGCGCCAGCAGCCAAGACGGGACTAGCGTCAGGGATACGCAGTATTTT
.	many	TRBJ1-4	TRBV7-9	CASSPRLREKLFF	TGTGCCAGCAGCCCCCGTCTCAGGGAAAAACTGTTTTTT
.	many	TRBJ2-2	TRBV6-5	CASTQGTGELFF	TGTGCCAGCACCCAAGGGACCGGGGAGCTGTTTTTT
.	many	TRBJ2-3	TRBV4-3	CASSQDGTIDLSSTDTQYF	TGCGCCAGCAGCCAAGATGGGACAATAGACCTCTCTAGCACAGATACGCAGTATTTT
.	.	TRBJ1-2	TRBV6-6	CASSYANPLMTAPGYTF	TGTGCCAGCAGTTACGCGAACCCACTTATGACAGCCCCTGGCTACACCTTC
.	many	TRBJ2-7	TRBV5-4	CASSLGSGVLYEQYF	TGTGCCAGCAGCTTGGGGTCCGGGGTCCTCTACGAGCAGTACTTC
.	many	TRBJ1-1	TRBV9	CASSVAANTEAFF	TGTGCCAGCAGCGTAGCTGCGAACACTGAAGCTTTCTTT
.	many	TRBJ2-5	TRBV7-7	CASSLDAVGETQYF	TGTGCTAGCAGCTTAGACGCAGTCGGAGAGACCCAGTACTTC
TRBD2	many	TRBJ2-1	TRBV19	CASSILRGAYNEQFF	TGTGCCAGTAGTATCCTGCGGGGGGCTTACAATGAGCAGTTCTTC
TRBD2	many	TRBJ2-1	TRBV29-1	CSVDGLAPYNEQFF	TGCAGCGTTGACGGACTAGCACCCTACAATGAGCAGTTCTTC
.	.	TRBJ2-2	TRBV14	CASSQERLSNTGELFF	TGTGCCAGCAGCCAAGAGAGGCTCTCGAACACCGGGGAGCTGTTTTTT
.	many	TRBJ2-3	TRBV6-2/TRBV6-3	CASAQGGTDTQYF	TGTGCCAGCGCACAGGGTGGCACAGATACGCAGTATTTT
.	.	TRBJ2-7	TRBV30	CARSAVPYEQYF	TGTGCCCGGAGTGCGGTCCCCTACGAGCAGTACTTC
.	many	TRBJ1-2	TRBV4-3	CASSQVTKSYGYTF	TGCGCCAGCAGCCAAGTGACAAAATCCTATGGCTACACCTTC
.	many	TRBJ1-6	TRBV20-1	CSARTTRGNSPLHF	TGCAGTGCTAGAACCACACGGGGGAATTCACCCCTCCACTTT
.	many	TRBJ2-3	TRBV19	CASSWAPGADTQYF	TGTGCCAGTAGTTGGGCCCCGGGAGCAGATACGCAGTATTTT
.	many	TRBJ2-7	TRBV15	CATSRDIGDQWQYF	TGTGCCACCAGCAGAGATATCGGGGATCAATGGCAGTACTTC
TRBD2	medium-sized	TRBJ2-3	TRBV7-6	CASSLDSSGRQDTQYF	TGTGCCAGCAGCTTAGATTCTAGCGGGAGGCAAGATACGCAGTATTTT
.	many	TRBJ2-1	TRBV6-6	CASSYEYNEQFF	TGTGCCAGCAGTTACGAGTACAATGAGCAGTTCTTC
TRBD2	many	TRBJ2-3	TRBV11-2	CASSPGGSGATDTQYF	TGTGCCAGCAGCCCCGGTGGTAGCGGGGCCACAGATACGCAGTATTTT